The TCR beta chain described here comes from a study of T-cell memory formation after mild COVID-19 listed by TCRdb under 2021. Background for the entire study: Most TCR sequence clusters were specific to one of the two donors. Longitudinal TCRalpha and TCRbeta repertoire sequencing tracked T-cell clones expanding and contracting after mild COVID-19 in a couple of donors. The cohort comprised two young, previously healthy adult volunteers, one female and one male. Beyond this particular receptor, the publication reports: The detection of some responding clones in pre-infection memory suggests that pre-existing cross-reactive memory T cells joined the SARS-CoV-2 response. The second-wave clones that peaked on day 37 were not confirmed to be SARS-CoV-2 specific. Only a couple of mild cases were covered in the study, and larger cohorts including severe cases with pre-infection samples were considered necessary. Contracting CD4+ clones appeared mostly in the CM and EM memory subsets, whereas CD8+ clones were enriched in EMRA. Clones contracting from day 15 to 85 had balanced CD4/CD8 phenotypes, while a second wave expanding from day 15 to 37 was biased towards CD4+.

The CDR3 runs 13 amino acids, cysteine and phenylalanine included. Just the 39-base CDR3 DNA is kept, in frame starting at base 1. From a lookup of the germline V gene, CDR1 and CDR2 are SGHTA and FQGNSA. V lost 4 bases and J lost 4 bases; the stretch between them is 8 bases long. This clonotype was seen ten or more times. Its antigen is unknown. No base quality information exists; no much larger clone differs at one position. Sequenced using an Illumina NovaSeq 6000. Using 5'RACE with constant-segment primers, TCRalpha and TCRbeta cDNA libraries were constructed, with sample barcodes and unique molecular identifiers added in the process. Trizol reagent was used to extract RNA from every sample. Libraries were amplified in two PCR steps, with a second sample barcode and Illumina TruSeq adapters added in the second step. Sequencing of libraries was performed on an Illumina NovaSeq with 2 x 150 bp paired-end reads. The authors' pipeline ran thus. With migec v1.2.7, reads were demultiplexed and then collapsed into UMI-guided consensus sequences. Using mixcr v2.1.11, UMI consensuses were aligned to TRA and TRB V and J templates and then assembled into clonotypes. Expanded or contracted clonotypes were those called significant by both edgeR and NoisET, with noise models trained on biological replicates. For edgeR calls, a false discovery rate-adjusted p below 0.01 and a log2 fold-change threshold of 1 were applied. As an exploratory analysis of dynamics, PCA with hierarchical clustering was applied to max-normalized trajectories of the 1000 most abundant clonotypes. Separately sequenced CD4+ and CD8+ repertoires were used to assign a CD4 or CD8 phenotype to each responding clone. Through fastp at Q25 and MiXCR, TCRdb rebuilt clones from the public reads, retaining in-frame beta chains. Rows with one shared CDR3 protein collapse into an entry with the most common genes and DNA. The V and J calls here are based on TCRdb, not the publication. In this sample the table shows nearly 250,000 distinct CDR3 sequences, 15% of which occur a single time. The ten most abundant clones make up 2% to 2.5% of the sample.

PBMCs were isolated by Ficoll-Paque density gradient centrifugation. The chain employs TRBV7-2 and TRBJ1-5, with a tentative D gene TRBD1 over 5 matching bases. The sample consisted of PBMCs or a T cell subset sorted from them (not recorded which). This TCR came from an adult woman who had mild COVID-19 (a few samples of this study predate the infection). The sample titles of this study are shuffled in the database, so cell type and time point are left out; the donor was told from shared clones. The base sequence is TGTGCCAGCAGCTCGGGACCTAATCAGCCCCAGCATTTT. Translated, it reads CASSSGPNQPQHF.